The clone carrying this T cell receptor beta chain was counted a few times. This sample stems from a study of beta chain features in type 1 diabetes. All of the isolated RNA was reverse transcribed, so expressed TCRB transcripts were sequenced. Naive, central memory and regulatory T cell samples produced a mean of roughly 3.5 million reads. Here immunoSEQ multiplex PCR was the method, and the copy in TCRdb shows in-frame clones only, minus some. The data contain around 500,000 clones, roughly an eighth of them singletons. This CDR3 spans 13 amino acids. V was pared by 0 bases and J by 7 bases, with 8 bases between. CDR1 is LGHNA and CDR2 is YNFKEQ in the germline V gene.

What was sequenced was naive CD4+ T cells from blood. This sequence originates from a woman aged 18-29 years in good health. The rearrangement joins TRBV4-2 to TRBJ2-3; D remains unclear. CDR3 DNA sequence: TGTGCCAGCAGCCAAGATAATAGAAATACGCAGTATTTT. It is translated as CASSQDNRNTQYF.